The 2 T cell receptor beta chains below all came from one sample that was sequenced in a study of T cell responses to AZD1222 COVID-19 vaccine. Only in-frame clones appear in the TCRdb table, and some are missing; sequencing was by immunoSEQ multiplex PCR. The data contain roughly 140,000 clones, almost 90% of them singletons. Source: peripheral blood, taken 28 days after the second AZD1222 dose. These receptors all come from an adult who received the AZD1222 COVID-19 vaccine.

J is TRBJ2-7 and V is TRBV30; perhaps D is TRBD1 or TRBD2 (5 bases each). The V end lost 0 bases, the J end lost 3 bases, and 12 bases lay between the germline ends. Germline loops: CDR1 GTSNPN, CDR2 SVGIG (reference sequence). The CDR3 has 14 residues. CDR3 sequence reads: CAWSVEGWVYEQYF. The CDR3, as DNA: TGTGCCTGGAGTGTTGAGGGGTGGGTCTACGAGCAGTACTTC.

CDR3 amino acids: CASSPRTGENSPLHF. CDR3 coding DNA: TGCGCCAGCAGCCCTAGGACAGGAGAGAATTCACCCCTCCACTTT. V and J are TRBV5-1 and TRBJ1-6, with 7 bases lining up with TRBD1. The trim removed 4 bases at V and 7 bases at J, leaving 8 bases unmatched. CDR1 SGHRS and CDR2 YFSETQ come from the germline V gene. This CDR3 comprises 15 residues.